Given below is one T cell receptor beta chain in context. This sample is drawn from a study of blood T cell repertoires in COVID-19. Study-level background: The United States, Italy and Spain supplied acute and convalescent COVID-19 samples. Nucleic acid was either cDNA or gDNA, and it came from T cells, B-cell-depleted T cells, or PBMCs.

Germline CDR1 and CDR2: KGHDR and SFDVKD. The CDR3 has 15 amino acids. V gave up 3 bases and J gave up 8 bases, with 18 bases separating them. In the source study's methods: Amplification of reference gene primers provided the estimated nucleated cell counts. The repertoire was sequenced with immunoSEQ multiplex PCR; TCRdb's copy has only in-frame clones and lacks some. Clone size and V and J calls were adopted from that table, with D and trimming inferred from the DNA. Of under 95,000 clones listed, 65% to 85% were seen once; the top ten hold over 9%. The receptor was derived from a man in his 70s with acute or convalescent COVID-19. The sample consisted of peripheral blood. The genes are TRBV24-1 and TRBJ1-2; the D gene is possibly TRBD1 (6 bases). The CDR3 is CATSDLRQEGQGYTF. The DNA of the CDR3 is TGTGCCACCAGTGATCTAAGACAGGAAGGCCAAGGCTACACCTTC.